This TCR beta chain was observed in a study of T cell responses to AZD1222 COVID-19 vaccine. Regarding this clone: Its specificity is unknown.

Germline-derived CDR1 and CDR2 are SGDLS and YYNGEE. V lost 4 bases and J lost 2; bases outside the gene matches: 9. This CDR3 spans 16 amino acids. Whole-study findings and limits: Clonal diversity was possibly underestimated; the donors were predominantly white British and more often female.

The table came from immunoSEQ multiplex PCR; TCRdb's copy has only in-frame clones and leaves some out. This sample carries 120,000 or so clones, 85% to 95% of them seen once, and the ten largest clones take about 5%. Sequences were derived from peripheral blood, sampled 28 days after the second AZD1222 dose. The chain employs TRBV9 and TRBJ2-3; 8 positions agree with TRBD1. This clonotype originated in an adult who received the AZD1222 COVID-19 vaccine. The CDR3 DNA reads TGTGCCAGCAGCCCCCGACAGGGGAGTTCCACAGATACGCAGTATTTT. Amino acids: CASSPRQGSSTDTQYF.